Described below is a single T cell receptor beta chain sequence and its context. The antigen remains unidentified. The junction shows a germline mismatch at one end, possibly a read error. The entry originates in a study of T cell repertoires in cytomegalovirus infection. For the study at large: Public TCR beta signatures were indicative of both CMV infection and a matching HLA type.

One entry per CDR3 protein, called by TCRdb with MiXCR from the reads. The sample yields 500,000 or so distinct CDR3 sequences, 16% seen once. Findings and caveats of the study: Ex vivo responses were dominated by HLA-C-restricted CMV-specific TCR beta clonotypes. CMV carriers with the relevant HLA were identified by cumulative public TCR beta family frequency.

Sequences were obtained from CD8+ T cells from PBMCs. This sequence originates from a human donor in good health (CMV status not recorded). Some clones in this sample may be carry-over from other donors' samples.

The CDR3: CASSLVGGAAGHTF. CDR3 bases: TGTGCCAGCAGCTTAGTAGGGGGCGCGGCTGGCCACACCTTC. The V and J genes are TRBV7-2 and TRBJ1-2; 7 bases line up with TRBD1. Germline V gene lookup returns CDR1 SGHTA and CDR2 FQGNSA. The CDR3 totals 14 residues.